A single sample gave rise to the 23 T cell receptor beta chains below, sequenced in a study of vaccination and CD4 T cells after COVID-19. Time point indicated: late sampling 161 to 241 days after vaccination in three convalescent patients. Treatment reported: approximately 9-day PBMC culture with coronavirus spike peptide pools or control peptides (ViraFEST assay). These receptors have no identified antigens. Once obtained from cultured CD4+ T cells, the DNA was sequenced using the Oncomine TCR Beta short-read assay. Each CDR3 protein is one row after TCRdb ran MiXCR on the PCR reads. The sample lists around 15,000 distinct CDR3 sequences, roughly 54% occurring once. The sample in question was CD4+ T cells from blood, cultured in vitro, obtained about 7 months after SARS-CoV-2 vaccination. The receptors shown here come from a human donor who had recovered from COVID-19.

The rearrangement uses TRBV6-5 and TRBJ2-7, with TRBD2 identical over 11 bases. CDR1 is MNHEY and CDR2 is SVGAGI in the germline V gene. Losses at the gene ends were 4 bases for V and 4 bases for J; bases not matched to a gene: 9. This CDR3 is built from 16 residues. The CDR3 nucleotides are TGTGCCAGCAGTTTTCTCGGTAGCGGGGGGGCGTACGAGCAGTACTTC. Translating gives CASSFLGSGGAYEQYF.

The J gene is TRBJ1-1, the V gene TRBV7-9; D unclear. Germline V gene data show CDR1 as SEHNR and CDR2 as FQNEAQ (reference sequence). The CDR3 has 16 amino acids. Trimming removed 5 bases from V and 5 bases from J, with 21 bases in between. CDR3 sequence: CASSPHKGSGNTEAFF. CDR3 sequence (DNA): TGTGCCAGCAGCCCCCATAAGGGTAGTGGAAATACTGAAGCTTTCTTT.

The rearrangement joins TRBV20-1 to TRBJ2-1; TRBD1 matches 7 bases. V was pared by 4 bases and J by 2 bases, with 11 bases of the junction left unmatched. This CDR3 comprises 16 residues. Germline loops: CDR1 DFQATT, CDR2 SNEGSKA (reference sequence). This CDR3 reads CSAMGREGGPYNEQFF. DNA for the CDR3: TGCAGTGCTATGGGTCGGGAAGGGGGCCCCTACAATGAGCAGTTCTTC.

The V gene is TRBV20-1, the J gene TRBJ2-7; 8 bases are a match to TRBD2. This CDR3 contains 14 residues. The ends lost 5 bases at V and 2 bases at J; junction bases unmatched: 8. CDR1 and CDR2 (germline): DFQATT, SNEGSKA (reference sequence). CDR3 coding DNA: TGCAGTGCTCCTCTTGGGACTAGAACCTACGAGCAGTACTTC. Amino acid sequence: CSAPLGTRTYEQYF.

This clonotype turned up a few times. CDR3 residues: CASSLRQGLQPQHF. The DNA of the CDR3 is TGTGCCAGCAGCTTAAGACAGGGCCTACAGCCCCAGCATTTT. The chain employs TRBV7-2 and TRBJ1-5, with TRBD1 matching over 7 bases. CDR1 SGHTA and CDR2 FQGNSA come from the germline V gene. The junction had 5 bases not matched to a gene; V was cut back by 2 bases and J by 7 bases. This CDR3 has 14 residues.

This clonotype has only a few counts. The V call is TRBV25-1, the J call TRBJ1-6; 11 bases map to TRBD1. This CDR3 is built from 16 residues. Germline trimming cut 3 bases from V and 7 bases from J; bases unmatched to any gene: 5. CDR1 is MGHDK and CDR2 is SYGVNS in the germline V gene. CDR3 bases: TGTGCCAGCAGTGATAGGGGACAGGGGGAAAATTCACCCCTCCACTTT. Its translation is CASSDRGQGENSPLHF. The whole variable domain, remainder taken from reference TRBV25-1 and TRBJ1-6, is EADIYQTPRYLVIGTGKKITLECSQTMGHDKMYWYQQDPGMELHLIHYSYGVNSTEKGDLSSESTVSRIRTEHFPLTLESARPSHTSQYLCASSDRGQGENSPLHFGNGTRLTVT.

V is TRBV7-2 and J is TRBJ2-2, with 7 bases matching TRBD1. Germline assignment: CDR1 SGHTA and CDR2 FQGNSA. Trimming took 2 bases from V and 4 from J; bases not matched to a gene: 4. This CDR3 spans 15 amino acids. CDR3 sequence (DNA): TGTGCCAGCAGCTTAAACCGACAGGGCACCGGGGAGCTGTTTTTT. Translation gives CASSLNRQGTGELFF.

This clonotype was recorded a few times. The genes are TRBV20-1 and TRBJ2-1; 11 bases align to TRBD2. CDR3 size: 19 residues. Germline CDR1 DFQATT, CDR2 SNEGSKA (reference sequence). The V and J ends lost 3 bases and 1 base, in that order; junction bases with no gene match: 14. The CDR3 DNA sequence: TGCAGTGCTAGGTCGAGGACTAGCGGGTTTGGGCAATCCTACAATGAGCAGTTCTTC. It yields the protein CSARSRTSGFGQSYNEQFF.

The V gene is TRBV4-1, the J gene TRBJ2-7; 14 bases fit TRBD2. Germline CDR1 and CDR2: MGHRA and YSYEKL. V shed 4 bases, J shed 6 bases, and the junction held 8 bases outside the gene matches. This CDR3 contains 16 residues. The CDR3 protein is CASSPSTSGGAAEQYF. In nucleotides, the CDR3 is TGCGCCAGCAGCCCCTCGACTAGCGGGGGGGCAGCCGAGCAGTACTTC.

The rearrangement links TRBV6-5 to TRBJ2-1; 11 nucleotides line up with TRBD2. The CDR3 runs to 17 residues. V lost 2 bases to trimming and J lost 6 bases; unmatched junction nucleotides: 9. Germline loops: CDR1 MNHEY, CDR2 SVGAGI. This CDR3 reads CASSYALLAGAINEQFF. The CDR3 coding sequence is TGTGCCAGCAGTTACGCCTTACTAGCGGGGGCGATCAATGAGCAGTTCTTC.

This chain's CDR3 is CAISEIQGAGANVLTF. DNA for the CDR3: TGTGCCATCAGTGAGATACAGGGGGCAGGGGCCAACGTCCTGACTTTC. The chain joins TRBV10-3 to TRBJ2-6, with 9 bases that match TRBD1. The germline V gene has CDR1 ENHRY and CDR2 SYGVKD. CDR3 length: 16 residues. V lost 2 bases to trimming and J lost 4 bases; unmatched junction nucleotides: 3.

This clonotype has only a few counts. The CDR3 nucleotides read TGCGCCAGCAGCCAAGAATGGAGTCGGCACAATGAGCAGTTCTTC. Amino acid sequence: CASSQEWSRHNEQFF. The chain recombines TRBV4-3 with TRBJ2-1; no clear D. Trimming stripped 0 bases from V and 5 bases from J, with 11 bases between. This CDR3 region has 15 residues. In germline, CDR1 is LGHNA, CDR2 YSLEER.

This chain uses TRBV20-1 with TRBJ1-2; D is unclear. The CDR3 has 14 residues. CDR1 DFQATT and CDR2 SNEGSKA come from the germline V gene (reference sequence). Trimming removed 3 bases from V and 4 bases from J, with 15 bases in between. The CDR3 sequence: CSARLAERGYGYTF. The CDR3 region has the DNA TGCAGTGCTAGGTTGGCAGAACGTGGCTATGGCTACACCTTC.

As DNA, the CDR3 is TGTGCCAGCAGATTAGGGGGCTACTACACTGAAGCTTTCTTT. Protein: CASRLGGYYTEAFF. V gene TRBV25-1 combines with J gene TRBJ1-1, with TRBD1 matching 7 bases. Germline CDR1 MGHDK, CDR2 SYGVNS. With V trimmed by 6 bases and J by 3 bases, 7 bases remained unmatched. The CDR3 has 14 amino acids.

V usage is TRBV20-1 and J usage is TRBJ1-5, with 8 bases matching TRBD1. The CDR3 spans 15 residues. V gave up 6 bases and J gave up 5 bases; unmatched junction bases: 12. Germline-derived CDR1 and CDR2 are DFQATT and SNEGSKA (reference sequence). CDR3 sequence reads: CSATNPQGGDQPQHF. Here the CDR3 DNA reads TGCAGTGCCACCAACCCACAGGGGGGTGATCAGCCCCAGCATTTT.

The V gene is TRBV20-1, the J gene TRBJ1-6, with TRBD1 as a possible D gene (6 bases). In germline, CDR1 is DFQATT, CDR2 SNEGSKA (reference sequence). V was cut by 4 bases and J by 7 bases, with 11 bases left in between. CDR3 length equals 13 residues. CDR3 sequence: CSATTGTNSPLHF. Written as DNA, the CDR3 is TGCAGTGCTACGACCGGGACAAATTCACCCCTCCACTTT.

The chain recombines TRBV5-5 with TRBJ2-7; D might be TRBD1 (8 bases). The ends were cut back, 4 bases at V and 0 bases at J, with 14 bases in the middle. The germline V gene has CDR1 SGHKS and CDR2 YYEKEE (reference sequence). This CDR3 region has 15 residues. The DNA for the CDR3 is TGTGCCAGCAGCACACAGGGGGGGGCCTCCTACGAGCAGTACTTC. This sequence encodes CASSTQGGASYEQYF.

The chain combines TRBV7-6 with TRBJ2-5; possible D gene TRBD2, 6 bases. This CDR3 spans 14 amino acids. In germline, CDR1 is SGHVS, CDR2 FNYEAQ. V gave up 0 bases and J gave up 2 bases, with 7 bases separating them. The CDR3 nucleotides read TGTGCCAGCAGCTTAGCAGGAGGGCAAGAGACCCAGTACTTC. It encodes CASSLAGGQETQYF.

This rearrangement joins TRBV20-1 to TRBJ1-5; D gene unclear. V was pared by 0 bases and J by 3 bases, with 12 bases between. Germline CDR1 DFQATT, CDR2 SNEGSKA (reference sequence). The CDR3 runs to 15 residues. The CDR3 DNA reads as TGCAGTGCTAGAGATTTACGGGAATACAATCAGCCCCAGCATTTT. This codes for CSARDLREYNQPQHF.

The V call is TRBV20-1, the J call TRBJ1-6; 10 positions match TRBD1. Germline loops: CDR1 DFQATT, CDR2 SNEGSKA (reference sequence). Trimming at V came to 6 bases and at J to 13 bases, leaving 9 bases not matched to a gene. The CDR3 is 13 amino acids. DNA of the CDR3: TGCAGTGCCTCGGGACAGGGGTCCTTCCCCCTCCACTTT. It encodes CSASGQGSFPLHF.

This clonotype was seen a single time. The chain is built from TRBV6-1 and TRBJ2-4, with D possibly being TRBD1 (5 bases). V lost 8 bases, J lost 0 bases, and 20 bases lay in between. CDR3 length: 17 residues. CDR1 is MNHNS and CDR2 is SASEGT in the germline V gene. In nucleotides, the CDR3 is TGTGCCAGCCGCGAACGGGTTGGGGCCCTAGCCAAAAACATTCAGTACTTC. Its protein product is CASRERVGALAKNIQYF.

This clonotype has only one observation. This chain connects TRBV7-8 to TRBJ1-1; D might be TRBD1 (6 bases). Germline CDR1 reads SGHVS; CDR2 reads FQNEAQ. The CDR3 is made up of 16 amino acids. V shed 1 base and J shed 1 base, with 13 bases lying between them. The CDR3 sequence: CASSLGWSGANTEAFF. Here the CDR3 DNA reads TGTGCCAGCAGCTTAGGATGGTCAGGGGCGAACACTGAAGCTTTCTTT.

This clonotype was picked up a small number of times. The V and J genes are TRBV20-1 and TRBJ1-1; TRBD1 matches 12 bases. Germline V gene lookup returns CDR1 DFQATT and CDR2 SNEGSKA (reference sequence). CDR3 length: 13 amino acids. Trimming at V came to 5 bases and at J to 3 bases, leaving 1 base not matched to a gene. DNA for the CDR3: TGCAGTGCTTGGGACAGGGGGCACACTGAAGCTTTCTTT. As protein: CSAWDRGHTEAFF.